The T cell receptor beta chain described here comes from a study of cytomegalovirus exposure and HLA in healthy donors. Libraries were prepared by immunoSEQ multiplex PCR; TCRdb keeps only in-frame clonotypes and omits some of them. The sample holds some 310,000 clones; around 90% are singletons and the top ten take approximately 0.9%. Germline CDR1 and CDR2: SGHTA and FQGNSA. V gave up 0 bases and J gave up 7 bases; unmatched junction bases: 7. There are 15 residues in the CDR3. This clone was detected only a few times. This chain joins TRBV7-2 and TRBJ2-7, with 9 nucleotides matching TRBD1. The specimen was PBMCs. The TCR was taken from a young man in good health and CMV-seronegative. The CDR3 loop is CASSLAGQGVGEQYF. The CDR3, as DNA: TGTGCCAGCAGCTTAGCGGGACAGGGAGTAGGAGAGCAGTACTTC. Together with reference TRBV7-2 and TRBJ2-7, the CDR3 gives the full variable domain: GAGVSQSPSNKVTEKGKDVELRCDPISGHTALYWYRQSLGQGLEFLIYFQGNSAPDKSGLPSDRFSAERTGGSVSTLTIQRTQQEDSAVYLCASSLAGQGVGEQYFGPGTRLTVT.